Following are 10 T cell receptor beta chains from one sample sequenced in a study of T cell responses to AZD1222 COVID-19 vaccine. Sequenced by immunoSEQ multiplex PCR; TCRdb stores in-frame clones only, minus some. Here the sample spans approximately 150,000 clones, roughly nine tenths being singletons. Here the sequenced sample was peripheral blood, taken 28 days after the second AZD1222 dose. All receptors come from an adult who received the AZD1222 COVID-19 vaccine.

V usage is TRBV4-2 and J usage is TRBJ2-7; 13 bases are a match to TRBD2. V lost 1 base and J lost 2; bases outside the gene matches: 5. The V gene's germline CDR1 is LGHNA and CDR2 YNFKEQ. CDR3 length equals 17 residues. CDR3 protein: CASSQAGTSGKPYEQYF. In nucleotides, the CDR3 is TGTGCCAGCAGCCAAGCCGGGACTAGCGGGAAACCCTACGAGCAGTACTTC.

The chain combines TRBV5-4 with TRBJ1-1; tentative D call: TRBD1 (6 bases). This CDR3 has 15 residues. Between the trimmed V and J ends, which lost 4 bases and 2 bases, there was a span of 15 bases. Germline values: CDR1 SGHNT, CDR2 YYREEE (reference sequence). This CDR3 reads CASSPPGGQNTEAFF. The CDR3, as DNA: TGTGCCAGCAGCCCCCCCGGGGGGCAAAACACTGAAGCTTTCTTT.

The chain combines TRBV18 with TRBJ2-7; D is perhaps TRBD2 (6 bases). The germline CDR1 and CDR2 sequences are KGHSH and LQKENI. The V gene lost 5 bases and the J gene lost 3 bases, with 23 bases spanning the gap. There are 17 residues in the CDR3. The CDR3 region has the DNA TGTGCCAGCTCAGTCTCCGGGACTCACGGAGGCTACTACGAGCAGTACTTC. This sequence encodes CASSVSGTHGGYYEQYF.

The V and J genes are TRBV6-2 or TRBV6-3 and TRBJ1-5; D may be TRBD1 (5 bases). Germline V gene data show CDR1 as MNHEY and CDR2 as SVGEGT. The V end lost 2 bases, the J end lost 4 bases, and 9 bases lay between the germline ends. This CDR3 is 14 amino acids long. CDR3 sequence: CASSYVAGNQPQHF. CDR3 in DNA: TGTGCCAGCAGTTACGTGGCAGGGAATCAGCCCCAGCATTTT.

This rearrangement joins TRBV7-3 to TRBJ2-2; unclear D gene. Germline V gene data show CDR1 as SGHTA and CDR2 as FQGTGA. CDR3 length equals 14 residues. V dropped 2 bases and J dropped 0 bases, with 4 bases sitting between them. The CDR3 region is CASSLLPNTGELFF. The CDR3 DNA is TGTGCCAGCAGCTTACTTCCGAACACCGGGGAGCTGTTTTTT. Combining the CDR3 with reference TRBV7-3 and TRBJ2-2 gives the whole variable domain GAGVSQTPSNKVTEKGKYVELRCDPISGHTALYWYRQSLGQGPEFLIYFQGTGAADDSGLPNDRFFAVRPEGSVSTLKIQRTERGDSAVYLCASSLLPNTGELFFGEGSRLTVL.

V gene TRBV10-3 combines with J gene TRBJ1-5; D is unresolved. CDR3 length: 14 amino acids. Germline V CDR1 and CDR2: ENHRY, SYGVKD. Trimming stripped 2 bases from V and 3 bases from J, with 8 bases between. The CDR3, as DNA: TGTGCCATCAGTGAGACCAGCATCAATCAGCCCCAGCATTTT. Protein product: CAISETSINQPQHF.

The chain is built from TRBV4-1 and TRBJ1-5; weak D call: TRBD1 (5 bases). Trimming took 0 bases from V and 7 from J, leaving 13 bases between them. Germline V gene sequence: CDR1 MGHRA, CDR2 YSYEKL. The CDR3 is 15 residues long. CDR3 coding DNA: TGCGCCAGCAGCCAAGATGGCCAGGGCGGACAGCCCCAGCATTTT. Amino acid sequence: CASSQDGQGGQPQHF.

In this sample, this clone turned up a few times. The chain joins TRBV7-6 to TRBJ2-2; no reliable D call. Trimming pared 1 base from V and 1 base from J, leaving 16 bases between. The germline gives CDR1 SGHVS, CDR2 FNYEAQ. The CDR3 totals 18 residues. The CDR3 nucleotides read TGTGCCAGCAGCTTAGGAGGTCGGTCTCTAAGGAACACCGGGGAGCTGTTTTTT. It codes for CASSLGGRSLRNTGELFF.

The rearrangement joins TRBV12-3 or TRBV12-4 to TRBJ1-2, with 8 bases lining up with TRBD1. The V segment lost 3 bases and the J segment 5 bases; nucleotides outside the gene matches: 2. This CDR3 is 13 amino acids long. CDR3 sequence: CASSLDREYGYTF. In DNA form, the CDR3 reads TGTGCCAGCAGTTTGGACAGGGAATATGGCTACACCTTC.

This chain connects TRBV7-6 to TRBJ2-2; tentatively, D is TRBD2 (5 bases). The CDR3 has 15 amino acids. The ends were cut back, 4 bases at V and 4 bases at J, with 13 bases in the middle. Germline values: CDR1 SGHVS, CDR2 FNYEAQ. Here the CDR3 DNA reads TGTGCCAGCAGCTCGGTGGCCGGGGTCACCGGGGAGCTGTTTTTT. It translates to CASSSVAGVTGELFF.